This T cell receptor beta chain was sequenced for a study of T-cell memory formation after mild COVID-19. Whole-study results and caveats: Whether day 37 second-wave clones are SARS-CoV-2-specific was not confirmed.

Only a few counts were recorded for this clonotype. Its antigen is unknown. TCRdb used MiXCR to reprocess the 5' RACE reads, holding one entry per CDR3 protein. The table records some 82,000 distinct CDR3 sequences, roughly 13% of them present only once. The germline gives CDR1 SGHRS, CDR2 YFSETQ. V gave up 6 bases and J gave up 5 bases, with 14 bases separating them. The CDR3 is made up of 14 amino acids. The TCR sequence derives from a man aged 18 to 35 who had mild COVID-19 (a few samples of this study predate the infection). Cell type and time point are not known. The rearrangement links TRBV5-1 to TRBJ2-2; no clear D. Specimen: PBMCs or a T cell subset sorted from them (not recorded which). CDR3 sequence reads: CASTDTGRTGELFF. CDR3 sequence (DNA): TGCGCCAGCACCGACACCGGAAGGACCGGGGAGCTGTTTTTT.